These T cell receptor beta chains were read from a single sample in a study of T cell responses to AZD1222 COVID-19 vaccine. Using immunoSEQ multiplex PCR, the repertoire was profiled, and TCRdb retains in-frame clones only, with some absent. Seen here are about 120,000 clones, roughly 88% observed once, and the top ten hold around a sixth. The source was peripheral blood, collected on day 0 of MenACWY control vaccination. These receptors came from an adult in good health. Both conserved end residues are part of each CDR3. Fields, in order: D gene, clone size, V gene, J gene, CDR3 DNA, CDR3 protein. The D gene is left open where the match is weak. Clone size is stated in some rows and not others, as once, few, many or a class when expanded.

TRBD1	-	TRBV5-1	TRBJ1-3	TGCGCCAGCAGCTTGCGGGCAGGGGGCTTGGACACCATATATTTT	CASSLRAGGLDTIYF
-	-	TRBV28	TRBJ2-7	TGTGCCAGCAGACAGGGCCCGGGCTCCTACGAGCAGTACTTC	CASRQGPGSYEQYF
-	-	TRBV3-1/TRBV3-2	TRBJ2-3	TGTGCCAGCAGCCAAGTGTCGGGAGTAACAGATACGCAGTATTTT	CASSQVSGVTDTQYF
-	-	TRBV18	TRBJ1-1	TGTGCCAGCTCCCCGAAGGCGAACGATGAAGCTTTCTTT	CASSPKANDEAFF
-	-	TRBV20-1	TRBJ1-2	TGCAGTGCTAGTCGCACGAACTATGGCTACACCTTC	CSASRTNYGYTF
-	-	TRBV18	TRBJ2-1	TGTGCCAGCTCCCTGAGTCAGCAAGGTGAGCAGTTCTTC	CASSLSQQGEQFF
-	once	TRBV28	TRBJ2-5	TGTGCCAGCAACGTCCTGGGCCTGAAAGAGACCCAGTACTTC	CASNVLGLKETQYF
-	-	TRBV24-1	TRBJ2-3	TGTGCCACCAGTGATTTGCGGCAGGGACTCCCGGCTGATACGCAGTATTTT	CATSDLRQGLPADTQYF
-	-	TRBV4-2	TRBJ1-2	TGTGCCAGCAGCAAAGGGGACCTCTCTGGCTACACCTTC	CASSKGDLSGYTF
TRBD2	-	TRBV5-1	TRBJ2-7	TGCGCCAGCAGGGGGGGGACTAGCAGCCACGAGCAGTACTTC	CASRGGTSSHEQYF
TRBD2	-	TRBV7-2	TRBJ2-1	TGTGCCAGCAGCGAACGGACTAGCGGATACAATGAGCAGTTCTTC	CASSERTSGYNEQFF
-	once	TRBV28	TRBJ2-3	TGTGCCAGCAGTTTGGGCGGGATGGGCACAGATACGCAGTATTTT	CASSLGGMGTDTQYF
-	-	TRBV6-1	TRBJ1-5	TGTGCCAGCAGTGACCCAGCCAGGGGAGGTCGTAATCAGCCCCAGCATTTT	CASSDPARGGRNQPQHF
TRBD1	-	TRBV30	TRBJ1-3	TGTGCCTCACACGGGACAGGGAATGGAAACACCATATATTTT	CASHGTGNGNTIYF
TRBD1	-	TRBV18	TRBJ2-7	TGTGCCAGCTCACCACCGGGACAGGGGGACGAGCAGTACTTC	CASSPPGQGDEQYF
-	-	TRBV18	TRBJ1-6	TGTGCCAGCTCCCCCTCGGCTAGCCCCGGTTCACCCCTCCACTTT	CASSPSASPGSPLHF
-	medium-sized	TRBV9	TRBJ1-4	TGTGCCAGCAGCGTAGGGGTCAGGGCAACTAATGAAAAACTGTTTTTT	CASSVGVRATNEKLFF
TRBD2	-	TRBV27	TRBJ2-1	TGTGCCAGCAGTTCCCTCGTAGCGGGAGACTACAATGAGCAGTTCTTC	CASSSLVAGDYNEQFF
-	-	TRBV4-1	TRBJ1-6	TGCGCCAGCAGCCAACAGGGAAGGGGTGATTCACCCCTCCACTTT	CASSQQGRGDSPLHF
TRBD2	-	TRBV4-2	TRBJ2-3	TGTGCCAGCAGCCAAATCTCCACAGCGGGAAATACGCAGTATTTT	CASSQISTAGNTQYF
TRBD2	-	TRBV19	TRBJ2-5	TGTGCCAGTAGTATTGGACTAGCGGGAGGGCCTGGAGAGACCCAGTACTTC	CASSIGLAGGPGETQYF
TRBD2	once	TRBV11-2	TRBJ2-5	TGTGCCAGCAGCTTACGGGGGGATCTGGAGACCCAGTACTTC	CASSLRGDLETQYF
-	-	TRBV28	TRBJ1-5	TGTGCCAGCAGTTCGGGGGTCCATCAGCCCCAGCATTTT	CASSSGVHQPQHF
TRBD2	-	TRBV30	TRBJ2-3	TGTGCCTGGGATGCGCTAGCGGGAAGCACAGATACGCAGTATTTT	CAWDALAGSTDTQYF
-	once	TRBV7-3	TRBJ2-2	TGTGCCAGCAGCCTTTTACGGGCTGACGATGGGGAGCTGTTTTTT	CASSLLRADDGELFF
-	-	TRBV27	TRBJ2-2	TGTGCCAGCAGTTTCTCGGGTTATACCGGGGAGCTGTTTTTT	CASSFSGYTGELFF
-	-	TRBV6-5	TRBJ2-7	TGTGCCAGCAGATCCCACTACGAGCAGTACTTC	CASRSHYEQYF
-	-	TRBV18	TRBJ1-3	TGTGCCAGCTCACTCGGACGGAGAAACTCTGGAAACACCATATATTTT	CASSLGRRNSGNTIYF
TRBD1	-	TRBV24-1	TRBJ1-2	TGTGCCACCAGTGATCCCGGGACAGGGAACGGCTACACCTTC	CATSDPGTGNGYTF
TRBD1	-	TRBV2	TRBJ1-2	TGTGCCAGCAGTGACAGGGGGTATGGCTACACCTTC	CASSDRGYGYTF
-	-	TRBV21-1	TRBJ1-5	TGTGCCAGCAGCCCGAGGGTCGATCAGCCCCAGCATTTT	CASSPRVDQPQHF
-	-	TRBV9	TRBJ2-7	TGTGCCAGCAGCGCCGACGGGCCAACCTACGAGCAGTACTTC	CASSADGPTYEQYF
-	-	TRBV19	TRBJ2-7	TGTGCCAGTAGTAGGGGGGGACAGAGCTCCTACGAGCAGTACTTC	CASSRGGQSSYEQYF
TRBD1	-	TRBV9	TRBJ1-2	TGTGCCAGCAGCGTAGATTTAACAGGGGGCGGCTACACCTTC	CASSVDLTGGGYTF
-	-	TRBV7-8	TRBJ2-5	TGTGCCAGCCGCCGGGGGTTCCAAGAGACCCAGTACTTC	CASRRGFQETQYF
-	-	TRBV19	TRBJ2-3	TGTGCCAGTAGATTGGGTAAGGGGACAGATACGCAGTATTTT	CASRLGKGTDTQYF
TRBD2	-	TRBV5-4	TRBJ2-3	TGTGCCAGCAGCTTGGCCGCCGGGACTAGGGGCACAGATACGCAGTATTTT	CASSLAAGTRGTDTQYF
TRBD2	-	TRBV10-2	TRBJ2-7	TGCGCCAGCACCCCTAGCGGGGGTTACGAGCAGTACTTC	CASTPSGGYEQYF
-	-	TRBV10-1	TRBJ2-1	TGCGCCAGCAGTGAGAACAATGAGCAGTTCTTC	CASSENNEQFF
TRBD2	-	TRBV5-1	TRBJ2-3	TGCGCCAGCAGCATGGGACTAGCGGTAGATACGCAGTATTTT	CASSMGLAVDTQYF
-	-	TRBV27	TRBJ2-7	TGTGCCAGCAGCCTTCCGGGCCGACTTTACGAGCAGTACTTC	CASSLPGRLYEQYF
-	-	TRBV27	TRBJ2-7	TGTGCCAGCAGCAAGGGGACTCACGAGCAGTACTTC	CASSKGTHEQYF
-	-	TRBV4-1	TRBJ2-7	TGCGCCAGCAGCCAAGATAGCGGAAGTCCATACTACGAGCAGTACTTC	CASSQDSGSPYYEQYF
-	once	TRBV10-3	TRBJ2-3	TGTGCCATCAGTGCCTTTGCAGATACGCAGTATTTT	CAISAFADTQYF
-	-	TRBV24-1	TRBJ1-1	TGTGCCACCAGTGATTCCTCCCTGGGCCGCCCTGAAGCTTTCTTT	CATSDSSLGRPEAFF
TRBD1	once	TRBV6-5	TRBJ1-6	TGTGCCAGCAGTTTCTCCTCAGGGGGCGGTTCACCCCTCCACTTT	CASSFSSGGGSPLHF
TRBD1	-	TRBV5-1	TRBJ1-3	TGCGCCAGCAGCATGGACAGGGCGTCTGGAAACACCATATATTTT	CASSMDRASGNTIYF
-	once	TRBV25-1	TRBJ2-1	TGTGCCAGCAGGACAACCGAGGGTAATGAGCAGTTCTTC	CASRTTEGNEQFF
-	few	TRBV28	TRBJ2-7	TGTGCCAGCAGTCTCCGACATATTCCTTACGAGCAGTACTTC	CASSLRHIPYEQYF
-	-	TRBV7-9	TRBJ2-5	TGTGCCAGCGGGGTGAAAGAGACCCAGTACTTC	CASGVKETQYF
-	-	TRBV15	TRBJ2-7	TGTGCCACCAGCAGAAACAGGGTAAGCTCTGGCGACGAGCAGTACTTC	CATSRNRVSSGDEQYF
-	-	TRBV5-4	TRBJ1-1	TGTGCCAGCAGCTTGGTTATCGACATGAACACTGAAGCTTTCTTT	CASSLVIDMNTEAFF